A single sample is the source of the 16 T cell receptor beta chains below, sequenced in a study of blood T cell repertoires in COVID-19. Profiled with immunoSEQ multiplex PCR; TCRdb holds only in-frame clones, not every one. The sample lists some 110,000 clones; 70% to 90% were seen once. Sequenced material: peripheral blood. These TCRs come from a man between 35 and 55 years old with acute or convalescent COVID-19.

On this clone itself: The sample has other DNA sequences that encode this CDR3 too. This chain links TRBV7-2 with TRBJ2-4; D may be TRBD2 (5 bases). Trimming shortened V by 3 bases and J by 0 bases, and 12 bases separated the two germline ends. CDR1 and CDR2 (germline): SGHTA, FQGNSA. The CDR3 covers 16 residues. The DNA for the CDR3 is TGTGCCAGCAGCTTCAGCGGAGTCCTAGCCAAAAACATTCAGTACTTC. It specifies CASSFSGVLAKNIQYF.

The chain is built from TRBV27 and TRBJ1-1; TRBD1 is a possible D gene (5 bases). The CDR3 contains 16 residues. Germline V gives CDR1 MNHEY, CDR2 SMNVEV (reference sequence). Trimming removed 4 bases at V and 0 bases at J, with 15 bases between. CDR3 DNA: TGTGCCAGCAGTTCCCGACAGCCGCTCATGAACACTGAAGCTTTCTTT. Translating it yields CASSSRQPLMNTEAFF.

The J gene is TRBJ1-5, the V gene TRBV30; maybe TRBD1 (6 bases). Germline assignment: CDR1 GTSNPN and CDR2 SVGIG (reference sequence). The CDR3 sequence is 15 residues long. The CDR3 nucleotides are TGTGCTTTGGAAGAGTCAGGGGTCTTTAATCAGCCCCAGCATTTT. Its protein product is CALEESGVFNQPQHF.

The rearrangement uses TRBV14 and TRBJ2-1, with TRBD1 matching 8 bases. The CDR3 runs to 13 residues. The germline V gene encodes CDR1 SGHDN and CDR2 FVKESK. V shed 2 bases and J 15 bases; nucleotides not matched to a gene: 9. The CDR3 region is CASSQTLTGAPFF. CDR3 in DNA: TGTGCCAGCAGCCAAACCTTGACAGGGGCTCCGTTCTTC. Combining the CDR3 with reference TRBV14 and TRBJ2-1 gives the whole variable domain EAGVTQFPSHSVIEKGQTVTLRCDPISGHDNLYWYRRVMGKEIKFLLHFVKESKQDESGMPNNRFLAERTGGTYSTLKVQPAELEDSGVYFCASSQTLTGAPFFGPGTRLTVL.

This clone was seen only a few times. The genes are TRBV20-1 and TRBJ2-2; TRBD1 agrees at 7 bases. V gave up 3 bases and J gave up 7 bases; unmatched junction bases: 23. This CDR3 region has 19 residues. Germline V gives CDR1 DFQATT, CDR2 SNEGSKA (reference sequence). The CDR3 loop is CSASSLKLTVEGAGGELFF. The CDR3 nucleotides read TGCAGTGCTAGTTCCTTAAAGTTGACGGTTGAGGGGGCGGGCGGGGAGCTGTTTTTT.

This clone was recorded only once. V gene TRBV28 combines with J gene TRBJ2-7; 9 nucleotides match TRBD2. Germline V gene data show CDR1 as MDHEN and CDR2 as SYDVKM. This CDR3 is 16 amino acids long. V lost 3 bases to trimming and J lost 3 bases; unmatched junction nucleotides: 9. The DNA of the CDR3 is TGTGCCAGCAGTTTGGAACCGGGACTAGCAAGCTACGAGCAGTACTTC. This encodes CASSLEPGLASYEQYF.

CDR3: CASRSLAGGSYEQYF. CDR3 nucleotide sequence: TGCGCCAGCAGATCCCTAGCGGGAGGTTCCTACGAGCAGTACTTC. V usage is TRBV5-1 and J usage is TRBJ2-7, with 11 bases aligning to TRBD2. CDR3 length equals 15 residues. With V trimmed by 5 bases and J by 1 base, 5 bases remained unmatched. The germline V gene has CDR1 SGHRS and CDR2 YFSETQ.

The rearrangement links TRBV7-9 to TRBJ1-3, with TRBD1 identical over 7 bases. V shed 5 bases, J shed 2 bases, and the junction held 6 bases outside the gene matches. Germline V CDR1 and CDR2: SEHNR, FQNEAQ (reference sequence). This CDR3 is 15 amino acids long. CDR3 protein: CASSPDRAPGNTIYF. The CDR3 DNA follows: TGTGCCAGCAGCCCTGACAGGGCTCCTGGAAACACCATATATTTT.

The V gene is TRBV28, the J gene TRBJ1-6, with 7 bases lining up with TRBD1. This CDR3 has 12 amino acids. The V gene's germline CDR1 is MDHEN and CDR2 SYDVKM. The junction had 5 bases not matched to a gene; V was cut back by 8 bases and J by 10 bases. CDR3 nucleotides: TGTGCCAGCGACAGGGCCCGGTCACCCCTCCACTTT. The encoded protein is CASDRARSPLHF.

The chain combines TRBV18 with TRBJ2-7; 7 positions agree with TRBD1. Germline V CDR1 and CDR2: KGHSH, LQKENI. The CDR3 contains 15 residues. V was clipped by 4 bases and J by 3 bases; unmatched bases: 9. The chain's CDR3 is CASSRRQGTGYEQYF. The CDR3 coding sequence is TGTGCCAGCTCACGAAGACAGGGAACGGGCTACGAGCAGTACTTC.

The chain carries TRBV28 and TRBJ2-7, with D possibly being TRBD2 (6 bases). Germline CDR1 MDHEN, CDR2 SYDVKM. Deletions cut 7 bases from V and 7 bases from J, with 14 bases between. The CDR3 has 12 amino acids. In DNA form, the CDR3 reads TGTGCCAGCACCATTCCCCGGGGGGAGCAGTACTTC. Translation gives CASTIPRGEQYF.

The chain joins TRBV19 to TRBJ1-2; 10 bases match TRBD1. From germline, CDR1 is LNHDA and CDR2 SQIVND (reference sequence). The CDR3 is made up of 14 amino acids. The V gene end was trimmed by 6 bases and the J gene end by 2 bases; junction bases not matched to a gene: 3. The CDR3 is CASRGTGVNYGYTF. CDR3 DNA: TGTGCCAGTAGGGGGACAGGGGTAAACTATGGCTACACCTTC.

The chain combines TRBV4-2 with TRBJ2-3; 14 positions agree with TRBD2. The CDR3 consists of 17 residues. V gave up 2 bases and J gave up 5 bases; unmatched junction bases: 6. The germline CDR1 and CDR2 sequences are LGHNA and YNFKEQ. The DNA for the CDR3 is TGTGCCAGCAGCCAATTGGGACTAGCGGGGGTTAAAGATACGCAGTATTTT. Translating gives CASSQLGLAGVKDTQYF.

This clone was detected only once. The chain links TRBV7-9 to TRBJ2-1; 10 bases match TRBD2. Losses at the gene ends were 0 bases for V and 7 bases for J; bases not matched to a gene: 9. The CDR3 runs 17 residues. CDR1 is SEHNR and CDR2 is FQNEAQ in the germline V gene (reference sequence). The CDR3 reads CASSLARGAGGRNEQFF. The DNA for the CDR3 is TGTGCCAGCAGCTTAGCGCGGGGAGCGGGAGGGCGGAATGAGCAGTTCTTC. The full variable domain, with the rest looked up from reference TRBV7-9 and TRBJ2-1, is DTGVSQNPRHKITKRGQNVTFRCDPISEHNRLYWYRQTLGQGPEFLTYFQNEAQLEKSRLLSDRFSAERPKGSFSTLEIQRTEQGDSAMYLCASSLARGAGGRNEQFFGPGTRLTVL.

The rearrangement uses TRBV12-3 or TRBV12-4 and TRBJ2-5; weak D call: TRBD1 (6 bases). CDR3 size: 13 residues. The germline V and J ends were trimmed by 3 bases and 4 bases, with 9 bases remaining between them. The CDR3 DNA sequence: TGTGCCAGCAGTTTGGCAGGGGTAGAGACCCAGTACTTC. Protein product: CASSLAGVETQYF.

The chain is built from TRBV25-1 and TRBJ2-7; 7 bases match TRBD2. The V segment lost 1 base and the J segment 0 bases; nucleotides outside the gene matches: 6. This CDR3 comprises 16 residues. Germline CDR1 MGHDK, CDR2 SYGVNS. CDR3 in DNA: TGTGCCAGCAGTGAATTGACAGCGGGACGCTCCTACGAGCAGTACTTC. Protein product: CASSELTAGRSYEQYF.